The next 6 T cell receptor beta chains were all read from a single sample in a study of blood T cell repertoires in COVID-19. The repertoire was sequenced with immunoSEQ multiplex PCR; TCRdb's copy has only in-frame clones and lacks some. The data show fewer than 200,000 clones, around 83% seen once. The sequencing input was peripheral blood. The receptors come from an older woman with COVID-19, enrolled during active disease.

V usage is TRBV5-4 and J usage is TRBJ1-4; maybe TRBD1 (6 bases). Between the trimmed V and J ends, which lost 3 bases and 7 bases, there was a span of 10 bases. Germline CDR1 is SGHNT and CDR2 is YYREEE (reference sequence). The CDR3 totals 13 residues. The CDR3 sequence: CASSWGGAEKLFF. The CDR3 DNA follows: TGTGCCAGCAGCTGGGGGGGGGCTGAAAAACTGTTTTTT.

The chain employs TRBV18 and TRBJ2-2, with D maybe TRBD1 (5 bases). The CDR3 totals 14 residues. Per germline, CDR1 KGHSH and CDR2 LQKENI. V lost 3 bases to trimming and J lost 1 base, with 6 bases between them. CDR3 DNA sequence: TGTGCCAGCTCACCGGACAAGAACACCGGGGAGCTGTTTTTT. Protein: CASSPDKNTGELFF.

The gene calls are TRBV7-3 and TRBJ1-1; D not certain. CDR3 size: 14 residues. V lost 7 bases and J lost 1, with 13 bases in between. Germline V gene lookup returns CDR1 SGHTA and CDR2 FQGTGA. As DNA, the CDR3 is TGTGCCAGCAAATTGGACGGGAGGAACACTGAAGCTTTCTTT. Protein: CASKLDGRNTEAFF.

This clone showed up just once. V usage is TRBV14 and J usage is TRBJ1-1, with D unresolved. Germline values: CDR1 SGHDN, CDR2 FVKESK. This CDR3 is built from 16 residues. The ends were cut back, 6 bases at V and 0 bases at J, with 17 bases in the middle. CDR3 region: CASRPGDAFMNTEAFF. The CDR3 DNA sequence: TGTGCCAGCAGACCAGGTGATGCTTTCATGAACACTGAAGCTTTCTTT.

The chain is built from TRBV3-1 (or the pseudogene TRBV3-2) and TRBJ2-6, with TRBD1 identical over 8 bases. The CDR3 extends over 18 amino acids. V trimming: 4 bases; J trimming: 2 bases; junction bases outside the gene matches: 10. Per germline, CDR1 LGHDT and CDR2 YNNKEL (reference sequence). CDR3 region: CASSPRVAGGAGANVLTF. DNA of the CDR3: TGTGCCAGCAGCCCCCGGGTGGCAGGGGGCGCTGGGGCCAACGTCCTGACTTTC.

V usage is TRBV21-1 and J usage is TRBJ2-5; the table's D call of TRBD2 was not tested on the DNA. TRBV21-1 counts as a pseudogene. This CDR3 spans 15 amino acids. The CDR3 region is CASSKTSGREETQYF. Here the CDR3 DNA reads TGTGCCAGCAGCAAGACTAGCGGGAGGGAAGAGACCCAGTACTTC.